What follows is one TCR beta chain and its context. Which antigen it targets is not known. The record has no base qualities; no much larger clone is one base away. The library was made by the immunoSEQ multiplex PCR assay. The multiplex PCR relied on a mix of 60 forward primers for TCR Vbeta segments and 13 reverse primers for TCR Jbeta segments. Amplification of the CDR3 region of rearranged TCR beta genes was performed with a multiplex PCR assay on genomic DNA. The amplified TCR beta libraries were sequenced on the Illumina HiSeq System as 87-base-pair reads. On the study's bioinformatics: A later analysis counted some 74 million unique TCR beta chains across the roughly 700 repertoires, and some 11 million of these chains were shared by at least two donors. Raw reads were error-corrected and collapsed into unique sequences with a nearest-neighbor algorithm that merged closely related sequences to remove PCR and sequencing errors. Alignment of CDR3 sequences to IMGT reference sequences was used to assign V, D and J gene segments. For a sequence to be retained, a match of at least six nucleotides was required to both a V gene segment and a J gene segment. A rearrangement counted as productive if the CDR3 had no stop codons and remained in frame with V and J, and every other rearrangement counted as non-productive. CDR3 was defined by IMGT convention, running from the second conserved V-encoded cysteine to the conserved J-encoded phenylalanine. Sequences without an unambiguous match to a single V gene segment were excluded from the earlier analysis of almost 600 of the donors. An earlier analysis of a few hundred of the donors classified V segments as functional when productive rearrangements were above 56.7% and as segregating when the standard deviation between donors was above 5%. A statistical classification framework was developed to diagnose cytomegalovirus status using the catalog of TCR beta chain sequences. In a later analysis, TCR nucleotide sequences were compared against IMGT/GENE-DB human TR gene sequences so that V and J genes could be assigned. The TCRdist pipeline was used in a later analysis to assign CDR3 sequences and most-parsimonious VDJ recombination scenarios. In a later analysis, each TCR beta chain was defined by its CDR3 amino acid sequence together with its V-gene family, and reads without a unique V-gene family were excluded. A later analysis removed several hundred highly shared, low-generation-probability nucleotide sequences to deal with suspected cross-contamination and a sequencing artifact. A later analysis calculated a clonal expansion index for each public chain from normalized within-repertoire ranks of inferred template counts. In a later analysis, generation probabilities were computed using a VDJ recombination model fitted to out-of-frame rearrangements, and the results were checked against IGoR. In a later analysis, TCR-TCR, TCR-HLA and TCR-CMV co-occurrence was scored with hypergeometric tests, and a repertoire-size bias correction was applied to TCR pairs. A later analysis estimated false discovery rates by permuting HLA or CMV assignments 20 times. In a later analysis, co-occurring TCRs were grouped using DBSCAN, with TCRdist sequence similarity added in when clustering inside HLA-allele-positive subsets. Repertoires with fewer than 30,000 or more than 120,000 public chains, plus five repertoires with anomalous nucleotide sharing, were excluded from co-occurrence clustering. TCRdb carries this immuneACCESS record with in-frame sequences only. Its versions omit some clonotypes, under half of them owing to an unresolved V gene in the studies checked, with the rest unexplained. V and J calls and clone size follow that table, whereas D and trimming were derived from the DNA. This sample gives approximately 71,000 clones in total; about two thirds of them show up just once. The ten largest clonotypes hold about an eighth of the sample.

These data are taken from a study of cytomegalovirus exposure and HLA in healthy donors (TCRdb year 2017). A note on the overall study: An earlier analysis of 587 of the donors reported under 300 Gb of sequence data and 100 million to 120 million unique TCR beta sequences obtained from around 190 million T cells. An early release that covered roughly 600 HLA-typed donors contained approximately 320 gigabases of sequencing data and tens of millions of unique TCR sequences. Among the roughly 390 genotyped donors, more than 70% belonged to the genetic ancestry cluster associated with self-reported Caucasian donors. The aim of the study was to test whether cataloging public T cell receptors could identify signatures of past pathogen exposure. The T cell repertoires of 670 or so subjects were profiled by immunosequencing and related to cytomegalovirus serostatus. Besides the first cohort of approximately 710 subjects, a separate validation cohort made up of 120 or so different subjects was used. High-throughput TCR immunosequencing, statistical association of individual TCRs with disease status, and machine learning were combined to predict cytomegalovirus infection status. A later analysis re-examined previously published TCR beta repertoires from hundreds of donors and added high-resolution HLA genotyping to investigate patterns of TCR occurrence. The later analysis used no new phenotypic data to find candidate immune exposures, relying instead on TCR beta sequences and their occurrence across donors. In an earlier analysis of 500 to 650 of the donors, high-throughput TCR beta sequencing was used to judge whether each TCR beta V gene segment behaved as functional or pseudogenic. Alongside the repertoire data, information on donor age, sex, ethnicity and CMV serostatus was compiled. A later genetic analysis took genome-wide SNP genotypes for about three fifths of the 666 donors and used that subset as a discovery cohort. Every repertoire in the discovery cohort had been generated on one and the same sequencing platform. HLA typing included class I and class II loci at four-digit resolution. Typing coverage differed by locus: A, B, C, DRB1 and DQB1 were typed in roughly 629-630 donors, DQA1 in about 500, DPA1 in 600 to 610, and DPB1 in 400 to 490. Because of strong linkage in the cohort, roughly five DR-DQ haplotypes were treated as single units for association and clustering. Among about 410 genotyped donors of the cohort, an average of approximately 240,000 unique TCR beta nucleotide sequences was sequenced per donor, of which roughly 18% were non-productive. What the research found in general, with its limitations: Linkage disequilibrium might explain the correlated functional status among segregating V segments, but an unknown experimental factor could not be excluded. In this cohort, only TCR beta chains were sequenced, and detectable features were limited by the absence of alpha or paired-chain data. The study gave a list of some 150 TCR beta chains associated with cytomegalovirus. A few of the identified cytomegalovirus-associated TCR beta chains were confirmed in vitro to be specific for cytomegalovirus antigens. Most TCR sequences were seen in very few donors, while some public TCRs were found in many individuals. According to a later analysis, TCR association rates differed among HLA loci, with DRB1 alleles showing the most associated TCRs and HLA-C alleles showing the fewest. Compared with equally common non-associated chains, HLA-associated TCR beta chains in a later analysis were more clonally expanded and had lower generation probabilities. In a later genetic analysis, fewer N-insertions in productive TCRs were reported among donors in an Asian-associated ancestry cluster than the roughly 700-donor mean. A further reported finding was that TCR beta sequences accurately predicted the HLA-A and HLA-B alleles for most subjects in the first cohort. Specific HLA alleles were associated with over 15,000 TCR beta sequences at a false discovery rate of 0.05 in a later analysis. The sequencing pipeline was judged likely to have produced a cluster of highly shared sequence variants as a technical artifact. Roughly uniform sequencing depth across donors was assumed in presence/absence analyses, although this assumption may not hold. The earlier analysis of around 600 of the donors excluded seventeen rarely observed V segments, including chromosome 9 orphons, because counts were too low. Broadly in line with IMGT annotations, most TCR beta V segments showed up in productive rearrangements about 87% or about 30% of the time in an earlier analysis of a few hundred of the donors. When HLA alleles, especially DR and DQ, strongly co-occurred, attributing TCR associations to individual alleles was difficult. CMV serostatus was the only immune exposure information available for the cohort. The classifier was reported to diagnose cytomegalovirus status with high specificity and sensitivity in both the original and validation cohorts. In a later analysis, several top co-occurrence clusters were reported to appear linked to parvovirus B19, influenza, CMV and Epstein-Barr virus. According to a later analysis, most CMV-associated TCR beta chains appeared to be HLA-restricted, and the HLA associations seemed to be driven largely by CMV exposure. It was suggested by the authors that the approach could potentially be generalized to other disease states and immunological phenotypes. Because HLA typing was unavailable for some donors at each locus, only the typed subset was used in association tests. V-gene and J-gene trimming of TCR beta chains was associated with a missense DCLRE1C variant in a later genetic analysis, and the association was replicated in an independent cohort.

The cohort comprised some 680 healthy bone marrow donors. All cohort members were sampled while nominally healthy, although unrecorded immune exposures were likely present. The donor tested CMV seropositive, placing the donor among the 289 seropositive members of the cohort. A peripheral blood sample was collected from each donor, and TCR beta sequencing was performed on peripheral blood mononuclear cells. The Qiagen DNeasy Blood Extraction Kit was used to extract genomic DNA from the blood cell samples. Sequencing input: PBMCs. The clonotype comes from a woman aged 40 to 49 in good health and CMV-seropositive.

The CDR3 loop reads CASSFAIGGAFF. The nucleotides are TGTGCCAGCAGCTTCGCGATCGGAGGAGCTTTCTTT. The chain joins TRBV7-8 to TRBJ1-1; no D gene can be assigned with confidence. According to the germline V gene, CDR1 reads SGHVS and CDR2 reads FQNEAQ. The CDR3, cysteine through phenylalanine, is 12 amino acids long. Only the CDR3 portion is preserved as DNA: 36 bases, with reading frame beginning at the first base. V is cut by 3 bases and J by 10 bases, and the space between the germline ends is 12 bases. Supplemented by the reference TRBV7-8 and TRBJ1-1 proteins around the CDR3, the complete variable domain is GAGVSQSPRYKVAKRGQDVALRCDPISGHVSLFWYQQALGQGPEFLTYFQNEAQLDKSGLPSDRFFAERPEGSVSTLKIQRTQQEDSAVYLCASSFAIGGAFFGQGTRLTVV.